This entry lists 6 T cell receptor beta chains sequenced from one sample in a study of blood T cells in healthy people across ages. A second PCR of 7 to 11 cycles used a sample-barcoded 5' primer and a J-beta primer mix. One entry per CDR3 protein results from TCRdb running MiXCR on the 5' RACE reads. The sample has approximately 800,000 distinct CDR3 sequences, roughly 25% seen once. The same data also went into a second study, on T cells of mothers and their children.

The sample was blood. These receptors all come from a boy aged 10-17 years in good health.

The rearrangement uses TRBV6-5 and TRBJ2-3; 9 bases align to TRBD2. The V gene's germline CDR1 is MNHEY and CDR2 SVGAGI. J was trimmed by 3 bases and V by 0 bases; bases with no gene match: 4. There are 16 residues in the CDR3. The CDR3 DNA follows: TGTGCCAGCAGTTACTCGAGCGGGGGGAAGACAGATACGCAGTATTTT. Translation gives CASSYSSGGKTDTQYF.

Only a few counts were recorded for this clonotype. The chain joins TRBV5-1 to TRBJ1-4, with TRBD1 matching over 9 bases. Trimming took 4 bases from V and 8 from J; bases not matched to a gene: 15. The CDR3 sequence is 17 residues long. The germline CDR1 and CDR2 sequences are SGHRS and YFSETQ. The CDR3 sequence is CASSDPRDRDSREKLFF. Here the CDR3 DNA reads TGCGCCAGCAGCGATCCCCGGGACAGGGACTCCAGGGAAAAACTGTTTTTT.

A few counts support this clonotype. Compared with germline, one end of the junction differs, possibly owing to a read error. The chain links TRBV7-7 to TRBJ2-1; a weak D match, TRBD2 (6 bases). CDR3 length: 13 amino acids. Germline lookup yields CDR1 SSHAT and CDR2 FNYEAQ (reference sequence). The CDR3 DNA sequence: TGTGCTAGCAGCCCCGCCGGGAGCGATGAGCAGTTCTTC. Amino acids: CASSPAGSDEQFF.

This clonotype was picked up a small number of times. CDR3 sequence: CASSFPGQLGSLQETQYF. DNA for the CDR3: TGTGCCAGCAGCTTCCCGGGACAACTAGGATCCCTTCAAGAGACCCAGTACTTC. V gene TRBV7-9 combines with J gene TRBJ2-5; a possible D gene is TRBD1 (6 bases). Per germline, CDR1 SEHNR and CDR2 FQNEAQ (reference sequence). V lost 3 bases and J 2 bases, leaving 22 bases between the germline ends. The CDR3 runs to 18 residues.

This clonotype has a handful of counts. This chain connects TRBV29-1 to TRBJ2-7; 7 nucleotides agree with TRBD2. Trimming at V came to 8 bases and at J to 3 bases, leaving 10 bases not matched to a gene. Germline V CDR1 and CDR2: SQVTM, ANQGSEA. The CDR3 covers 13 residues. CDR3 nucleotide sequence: TGCAGCATTCCCGGGGGAGGGTTCTACGAGCAGTACTTC. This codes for CSIPGGGFYEQYF.

The chain's CDR3 is CASTGSFGSYEQYF. CDR3 DNA sequence: TGTGCCAGCACCGGGTCTTTCGGCTCCTACGAGCAGTACTTC. The chain recombines TRBV12-3 or TRBV12-4 with TRBJ2-7; D ambiguous. The CDR3 length is 14 residues. V was clipped by 7 bases and J by 0 bases, with 13 bases between them.